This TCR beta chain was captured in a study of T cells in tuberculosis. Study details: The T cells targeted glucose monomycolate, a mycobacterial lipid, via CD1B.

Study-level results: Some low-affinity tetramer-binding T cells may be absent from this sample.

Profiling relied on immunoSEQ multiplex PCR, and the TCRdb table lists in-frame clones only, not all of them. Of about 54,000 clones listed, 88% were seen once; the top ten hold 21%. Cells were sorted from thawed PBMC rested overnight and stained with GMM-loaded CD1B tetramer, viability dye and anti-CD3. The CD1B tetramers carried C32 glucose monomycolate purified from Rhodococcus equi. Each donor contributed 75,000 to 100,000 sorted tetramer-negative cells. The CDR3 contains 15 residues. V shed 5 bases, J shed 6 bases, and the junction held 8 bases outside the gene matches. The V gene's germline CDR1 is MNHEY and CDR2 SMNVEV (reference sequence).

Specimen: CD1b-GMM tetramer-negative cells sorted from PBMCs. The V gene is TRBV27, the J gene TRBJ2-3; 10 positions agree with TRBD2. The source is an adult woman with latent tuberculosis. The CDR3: CASSPLAGPRDTQYF. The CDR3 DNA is TGTGCCAGCAGTCCACTAGCGGGGCCACGGGATACGCAGTATTTT.